The clone carrying this T cell receptor beta chain was detected only a few times. The antigen is undetermined. This entry belongs to a study of early stage breast cancer tumors. Study-level background: Invasive lobular carcinomas made up about 30% of the 12 ER+/PR+/HER2- tumors. The study, taken as a whole, reports: Tumors had around 2.3-fold higher T cell density than normal breast. In about 85% of the 16 patients, blood comparison separated tumor from normal breast.

Germline assignment: CDR1 SGHNT and CDR2 YYREEE (reference sequence). The CDR3 loop spans 14 amino acids. V was pared by 4 bases and J by 2 bases, with 7 bases between. TCRdb's copy holds only in-frame clones and misses some; the assay was immunoSEQ multiplex PCR. Here the sample spans 5,500 to 7,000 clones, around three fifths being singletons. The clonotype comes from a person between 45 and 65 years old with breast cancer. The V gene is TRBV5-4, the J gene TRBJ2-6; D ambiguous. Material for sequencing was normal breast tissue next to the tumor. The CDR3 coding sequence is TGTGCCAGCAGCCTGACAACTGGGGCCAACGTCCTGACTTTC. This translates into CASSLTTGANVLTF.